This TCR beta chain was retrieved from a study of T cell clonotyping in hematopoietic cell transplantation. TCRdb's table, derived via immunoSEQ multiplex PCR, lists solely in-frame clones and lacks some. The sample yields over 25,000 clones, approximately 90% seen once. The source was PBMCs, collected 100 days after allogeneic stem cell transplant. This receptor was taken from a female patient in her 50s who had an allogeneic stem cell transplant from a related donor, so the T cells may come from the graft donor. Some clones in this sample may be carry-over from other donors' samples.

The CDR3 DNA follows: TGCGCCAGCAGCCAGCTAGCGGCTCAAGAGACCCAGTACTTC. Its protein product is CASSQLAAQETQYF. This sequence joins TRBV4-3 and TRBJ2-5; 7 bases are a match to TRBD2. Germline CDR1 and CDR2: LGHNA and YSLEER. This CDR3 has 14 residues. V lost 3 bases and J lost 2; bases outside the gene matches: 3.